This T cell receptor (beta chain) was retrieved from a study of shared clonotypes between healthy human individuals. For this clone: Its antigen is undetermined.

The study, taken as a whole, reports: Sharing of clonotypes among donors was expected to vary with sequencing depth. Around 5% was the fraction of naive CD4 clonotypes found shared across a handful of donors. The authors sampled blood alone, and tissue repertoires likely differ. Donor scarcity curtailed the genetic and exposure-history diversity represented herein.

This CDR3 has 16 residues. V dropped 0 bases and J dropped 4; count of bases not matched to a gene: 5. Germline V gives CDR1 SGDLS, CDR2 YYNGEE. Here immunoSEQ multiplex PCR was the method, and the copy in TCRdb shows in-frame clones only, minus some. This sample carries around 2,000,000 clones, roughly 94% of them seen once, and the ten largest clones take under 0.15%. The chain joins TRBV9 to TRBJ2-3; 10 nucleotides line up with TRBD2. The TCR originated in a man between 18 and 29 years old in good health. Sequenced input: naive CD4+ T cells sorted from blood. The subset is: CD45RA+ positively selected. The CDR3 sequence is CASSVEGAGGPDTQYF. As DNA, the CDR3 is TGTGCCAGCAGCGTAGAGGGAGCGGGGGGGCCAGATACGCAGTATTTT.